This TCR beta chain was retrieved from a study of OX40 agonist ivuxolimab in advanced cancers. Study as a whole: The dose-escalation cohort was just under 85% male, with a mean age of 60 years, ranging about 23 to 90. Partial responses were achieved by three patients, one with hepatocellular carcinoma and two with cutaneous melanoma.

This CDR3 is built from 11 residues. The germline CDR1 and CDR2 sequences are DFQATT and SNEGSKA (reference sequence). The V gene end was trimmed by 5 bases and the J gene end by 8 bases; junction bases not matched to a gene: 0. Study observations and caveats: Expansion of clones was among the lowest in partial responders at 0.1-3.0 mg/kg.

Samples were taken at baseline and on day 1 of cycles 4 and 7. Clones were read by immunoSEQ multiplex PCR, and TCRdb kept only the in-frame ones, dropping some. The table records about 80,000 clones, approximately 94% of them present only once. With regard to this clone: What it recognizes is unknown.

The receptor was derived from an adult with an advanced solid tumor such as melanoma, head and neck, liver or kidney cancer. Here the sequenced sample was CD4+ or CD8+ T cells sorted from blood, taken in a trial of the OX40 agonist ivuxolimab. The chain carries TRBV20-1 and TRBJ1-2; 12 bases fit TRBD1. For the CDR3, the DNA is TGCAGTGCTGGGACAGGGGGCGGCTACACCTTC. Translating gives CSAGTGGGYTF.